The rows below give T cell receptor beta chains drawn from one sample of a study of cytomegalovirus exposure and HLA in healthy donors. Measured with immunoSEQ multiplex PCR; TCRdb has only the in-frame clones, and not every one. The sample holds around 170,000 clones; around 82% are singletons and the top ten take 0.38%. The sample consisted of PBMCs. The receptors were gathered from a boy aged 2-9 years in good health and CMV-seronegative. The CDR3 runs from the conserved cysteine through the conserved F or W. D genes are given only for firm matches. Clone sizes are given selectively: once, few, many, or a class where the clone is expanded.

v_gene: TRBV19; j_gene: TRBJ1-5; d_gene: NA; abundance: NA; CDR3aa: CASKGGISNQPQHF; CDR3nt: TGTGCCAGTAAAGGAGGGATTAGCAATCAGCCCCAGCATTTT
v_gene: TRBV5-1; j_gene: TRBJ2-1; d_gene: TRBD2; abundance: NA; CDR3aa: CASSPIPGLANNEQFF; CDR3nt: TGCGCCAGCAGTCCAATTCCGGGACTAGCGAACAATGAGCAGTTCTTC
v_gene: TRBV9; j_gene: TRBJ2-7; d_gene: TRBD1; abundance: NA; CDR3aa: CASSLQDRAHEQYF; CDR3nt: TGTGCCAGCAGCCTACAGGACAGGGCCCACGAGCAGTACTTC
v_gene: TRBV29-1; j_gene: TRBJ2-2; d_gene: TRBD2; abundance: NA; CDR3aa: CAGMGEGPGELFF; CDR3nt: TGCGCTGGAATGGGGGAGGGCCCCGGGGAGCTGTTTTTT
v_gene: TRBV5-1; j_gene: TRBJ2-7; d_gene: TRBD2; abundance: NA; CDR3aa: CASSRNSGTGMNEQYF; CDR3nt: TGCGCCAGCAGCCGTAATAGCGGGACCGGGATGAACGAGCAGTACTTC
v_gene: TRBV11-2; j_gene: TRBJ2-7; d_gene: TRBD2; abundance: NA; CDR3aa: CASSLVASGSGYEQYF; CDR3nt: TGTGCCAGCAGCTTAGTGGCTAGCGGGAGCGGGTACGAGCAGTACTTC
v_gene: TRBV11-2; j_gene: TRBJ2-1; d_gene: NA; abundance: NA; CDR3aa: CASRRKGVQGSNEQFF; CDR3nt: TGTGCCAGCAGACGAAAAGGTGTACAGGGTTCCAATGAGCAGTTCTTC
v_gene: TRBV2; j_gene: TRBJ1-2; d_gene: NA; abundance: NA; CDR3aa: CASRRDGYTF; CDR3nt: TGTGCCAGCCGCCGGGATGGCTACACCTTC
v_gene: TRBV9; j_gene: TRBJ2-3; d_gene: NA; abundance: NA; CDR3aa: CASSGGVTDTQYF; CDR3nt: TGTGCCAGCAGCGGAGGCGTCACAGATACGCAGTATTTT
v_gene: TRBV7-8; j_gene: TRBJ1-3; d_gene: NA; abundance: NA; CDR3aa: CASSWRGEYSGNTIYF; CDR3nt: TGTGCCAGCAGCTGGCGTGGGGAGTATTCTGGAAACACCATATATTTT
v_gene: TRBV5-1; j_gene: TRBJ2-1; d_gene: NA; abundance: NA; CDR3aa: CASSFYSSEQFF; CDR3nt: TGCGCCAGCAGCTTCTATTCCTCAGAGCAGTTCTTC
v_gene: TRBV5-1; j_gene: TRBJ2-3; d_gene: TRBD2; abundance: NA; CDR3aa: CASDVMGLAGGSTDTQYF; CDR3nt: TGCGCCAGTGACGTGATGGGACTAGCGGGAGGGAGCACAGATACGCAGTATTTT
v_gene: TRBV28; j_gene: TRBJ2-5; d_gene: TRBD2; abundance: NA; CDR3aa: CASSVAGVLRETQYF; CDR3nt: TGTGCCAGCAGCGTCGCGGGAGTCCTCCGGGAGACCCAGTACTTC
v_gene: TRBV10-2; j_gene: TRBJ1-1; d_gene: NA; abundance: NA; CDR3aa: CASSEPSGVGAEAFF; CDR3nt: TGCGCCAGCAGTGAGCCTTCAGGGGTCGGTGCTGAAGCTTTCTTT
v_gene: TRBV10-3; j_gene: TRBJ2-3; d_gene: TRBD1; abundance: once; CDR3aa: CATGGTGGTDTQYF; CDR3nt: TGTGCCACCGGGGGGACAGGGGGGACAGATACGCAGTATTTT
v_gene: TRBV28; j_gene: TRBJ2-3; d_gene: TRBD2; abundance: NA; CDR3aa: CASSLHPTASGRTDTQYF; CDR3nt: TGTGCCAGCAGTTTACACCCCACGGCTAGCGGGAGAACAGATACGCAGTATTTT
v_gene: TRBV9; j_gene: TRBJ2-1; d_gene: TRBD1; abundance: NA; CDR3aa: CASTLGDREYNEQFF; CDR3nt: TGTGCCAGCACCCTAGGAGACAGGGAGTACAATGAGCAGTTCTTC
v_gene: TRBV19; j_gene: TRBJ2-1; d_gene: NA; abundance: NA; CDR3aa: CASSIEASQGHYNEQFF; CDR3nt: TGTGCCAGTAGTATAGAGGCTAGCCAAGGTCACTACAATGAGCAGTTCTTC
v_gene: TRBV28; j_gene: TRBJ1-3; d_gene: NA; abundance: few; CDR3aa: CASSFSSEGNTIYF; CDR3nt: TGTGCCAGCAGTTTCTCGAGTGAGGGAAACACCATATATTTT
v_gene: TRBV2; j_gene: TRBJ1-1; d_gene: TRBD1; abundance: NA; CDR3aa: CASSGGTGGGAEAFF; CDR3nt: TGTGCCAGCAGTGGGGGGACAGGGGGCGGTGCTGAAGCTTTCTTT
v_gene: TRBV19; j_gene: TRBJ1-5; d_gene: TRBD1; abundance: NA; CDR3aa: CASSLGTGDQPQHF; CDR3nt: TGTGCCAGTAGTTTGGGGACAGGGGATCAGCCCCAGCATTTT
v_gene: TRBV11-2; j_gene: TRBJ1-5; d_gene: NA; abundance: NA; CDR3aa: CASSLDGRSNQPQHF; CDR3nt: TGTGCCAGCAGCTTAGATGGCAGAAGCAATCAGCCCCAGCATTTT
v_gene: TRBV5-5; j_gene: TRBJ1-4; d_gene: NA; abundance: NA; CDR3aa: CASSLGGPWANEKLFF; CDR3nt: TGTGCCAGCAGCTTGGGAGGGCCTTGGGCTAATGAAAAACTGTTTTTT
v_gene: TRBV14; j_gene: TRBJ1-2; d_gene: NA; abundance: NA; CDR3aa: CASSRDVGTSYGYTF; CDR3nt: TGTGCCAGCAGTCGCGACGTTGGGACAAGCTATGGCTACACCTTC
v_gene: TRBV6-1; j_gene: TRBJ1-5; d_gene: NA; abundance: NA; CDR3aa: CASITRDSNQPQHF; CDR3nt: TGTGCCAGCATTACCAGGGATAGCAATCAGCCCCAGCATTTT
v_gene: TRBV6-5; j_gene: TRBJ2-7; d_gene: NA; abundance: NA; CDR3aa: CASSYSSAGRSYEQYF; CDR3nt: TGTGCCAGCAGTTACTCATCGGCGGGCCGCTCCTACGAGCAGTACTTC
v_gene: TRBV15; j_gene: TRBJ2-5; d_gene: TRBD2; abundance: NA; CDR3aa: CATSRAAGGVETQYF; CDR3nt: TGTGCCACCAGCAGAGCTGCGGGAGGAGTAGAGACCCAGTACTTC
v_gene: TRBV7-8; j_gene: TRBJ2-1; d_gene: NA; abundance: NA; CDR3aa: CASSYGGRGSYNEQFF; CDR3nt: TGTGCCAGCAGCTATGGCGGGCGAGGCTCCTACAATGAGCAGTTCTTC
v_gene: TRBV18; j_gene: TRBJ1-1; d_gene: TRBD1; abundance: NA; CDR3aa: CASSPGTGEAFF; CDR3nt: TGTGCCAGCTCACCAGGGACAGGGGAAGCTTTCTTT
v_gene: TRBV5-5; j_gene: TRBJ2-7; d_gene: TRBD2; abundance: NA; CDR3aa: CASSPGGLAGLYEQYF; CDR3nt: TGTGCCAGCAGCCCCGGCGGACTAGCGGGCCTCTACGAGCAGTACTTC
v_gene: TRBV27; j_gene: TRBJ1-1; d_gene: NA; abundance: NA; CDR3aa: CASIRTVGRENTEAFF; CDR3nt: TGTGCCAGCATCAGAACAGTCGGGCGGGAGAACACTGAAGCTTTCTTT
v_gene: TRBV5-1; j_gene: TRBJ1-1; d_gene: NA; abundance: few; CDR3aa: CASSLQTANTEAFF; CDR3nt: TGCGCCAGCAGCCTACAGACAGCGAACACTGAAGCTTTCTTT
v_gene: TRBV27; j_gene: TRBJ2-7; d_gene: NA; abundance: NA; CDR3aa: CASSLRSRGYEQYF; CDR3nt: TGTGCCAGCAGTTTAAGGTCCAGGGGCTACGAGCAGTACTTC
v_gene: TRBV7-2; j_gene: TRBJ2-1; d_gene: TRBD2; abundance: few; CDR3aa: CASSLFLAGEFEQFF; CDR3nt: TGTGCCAGCAGCTTATTCCTAGCGGGAGAGTTTGAGCAGTTCTTC
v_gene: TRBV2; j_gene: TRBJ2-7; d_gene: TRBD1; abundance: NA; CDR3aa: CASSFEGQGNYEQYF; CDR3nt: TGTGCCAGCAGTTTTGAGGGACAGGGGAACTACGAGCAGTACTTC
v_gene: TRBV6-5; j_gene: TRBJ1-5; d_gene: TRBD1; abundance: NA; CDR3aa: CASSPDRGGNQPQHF; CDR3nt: TGTGCCAGCAGTCCGGACAGGGGTGGCAATCAGCCCCAGCATTTT
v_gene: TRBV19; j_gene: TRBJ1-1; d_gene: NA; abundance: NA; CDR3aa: CASRVGQANTEAFF; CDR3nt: TGTGCCAGTAGGGTTGGGCAGGCGAACACTGAAGCTTTCTTT
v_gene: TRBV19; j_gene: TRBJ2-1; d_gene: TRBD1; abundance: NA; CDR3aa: CASRKDRDTYNEQFF; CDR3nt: TGTGCCAGTAGGAAGGACAGGGATACCTACAATGAGCAGTTCTTC
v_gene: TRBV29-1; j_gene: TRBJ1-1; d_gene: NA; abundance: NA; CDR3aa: CSVERGAFNTEAFF; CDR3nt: TGCAGCGTTGAACGGGGGGCGTTTAACACTGAAGCTTTCTTT
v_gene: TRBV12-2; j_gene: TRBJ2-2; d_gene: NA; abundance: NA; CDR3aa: CASRPPWTSGRDNTGELFF; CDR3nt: TGTGCAAGTCGCCCCCCTTGGACTAGCGGGAGGGATAACACCGGGGAGCTGTTTTTT
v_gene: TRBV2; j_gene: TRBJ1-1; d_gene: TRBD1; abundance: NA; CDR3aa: CASRGQGAGTEAFF; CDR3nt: TGTGCCAGCAGGGGACAGGGGGCGGGCACTGAAGCTTTCTTT
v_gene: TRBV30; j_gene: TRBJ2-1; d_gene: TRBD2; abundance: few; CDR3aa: CAWSDIGTSGFNEQFF; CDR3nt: TGTGCCTGGAGTGACATAGGGACTAGCGGTTTTAATGAGCAGTTCTTC
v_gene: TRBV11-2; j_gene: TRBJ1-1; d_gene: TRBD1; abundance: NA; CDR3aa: CASSSPRTGGSTEAFF; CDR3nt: TGTGCCAGCAGCTCACCTCGGACAGGTGGAAGCACTGAAGCTTTCTTT
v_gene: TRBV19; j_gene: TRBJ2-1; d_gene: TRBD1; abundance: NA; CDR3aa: CASSTGQGAGEQFF; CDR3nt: TGTGCCAGTAGCACCGGACAGGGGGCGGGGGAGCAGTTCTTC
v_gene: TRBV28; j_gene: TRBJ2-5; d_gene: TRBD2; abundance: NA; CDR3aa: CATGGGQYF; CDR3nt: TGTGCCACGGGGGGAGGGCAGTACTTC
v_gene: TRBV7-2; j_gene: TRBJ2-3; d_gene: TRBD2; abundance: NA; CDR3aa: CASSWLAGADTQYF; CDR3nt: TGTGCCAGCAGCTGGTTAGCGGGCGCAGATACGCAGTATTTT
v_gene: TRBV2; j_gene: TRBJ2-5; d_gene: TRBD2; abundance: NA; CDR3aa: CASSELAGGETQYF; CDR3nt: TGTGCCAGCAGTGAATTAGCGGGTGGAGAGACCCAGTACTTC
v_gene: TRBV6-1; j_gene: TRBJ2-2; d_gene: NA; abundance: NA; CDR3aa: CASSLHRTGELFF; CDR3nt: TGTGCCAGCAGTCTCCACAGAACCGGGGAGCTGTTTTTT
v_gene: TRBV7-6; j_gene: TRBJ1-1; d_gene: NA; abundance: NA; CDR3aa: CASSASGSTEAFF; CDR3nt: TGTGCCAGCAGCGCCAGCGGTTCCACTGAAGCTTTCTTT
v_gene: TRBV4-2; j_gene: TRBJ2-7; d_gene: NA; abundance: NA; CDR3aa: CASSQDPQGGFYEQYF; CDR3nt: TGTGCCAGCAGCCAAGATCCCCAGGGAGGATTTTACGAGCAGTACTTC
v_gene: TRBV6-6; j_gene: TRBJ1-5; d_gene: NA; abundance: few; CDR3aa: CASRTPDYKSNQPQHF; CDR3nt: TGTGCCAGCAGGACGCCTGACTACAAGAGCAATCAGCCCCAGCATTTT